This TCR beta chain was captured in a study of molecular identifiers for immune sequencing clone quantification. This CDR3 contains 12 residues. Germline values: CDR1 GTSNPN, CDR2 SVGIG (reference sequence). V was cut by 2 bases and J by 7 bases, with 8 bases left in between. One entry per CDR3 protein, called by TCRdb with MiXCR from the PCR reads. There are 490,000 or so distinct CDR3 sequences in the sample; 20% to 25% occur only once, and about 0.84% lies in the top ten. Only a few counts were recorded for this clonotype. The receptor was isolated from a human donor in good health. Some libraries in this study had Jurkat cell RNA spiked in. The sequencing input was naive CD8+ T cells from blood, with Jurkat cell RNA spiked in. Regarding subset: FACS-sorted CD8+CD4-CCR7+CD45RA+ naive T cells. The chain joins TRBV30 to TRBJ2-2; TRBD1 might be the D (5 bases). This chain's CDR3 is CAWSWGRGELFF. Here the CDR3 DNA reads TGTGCCTGGAGTTGGGGCCGCGGGGAGCTGTTTTTT.